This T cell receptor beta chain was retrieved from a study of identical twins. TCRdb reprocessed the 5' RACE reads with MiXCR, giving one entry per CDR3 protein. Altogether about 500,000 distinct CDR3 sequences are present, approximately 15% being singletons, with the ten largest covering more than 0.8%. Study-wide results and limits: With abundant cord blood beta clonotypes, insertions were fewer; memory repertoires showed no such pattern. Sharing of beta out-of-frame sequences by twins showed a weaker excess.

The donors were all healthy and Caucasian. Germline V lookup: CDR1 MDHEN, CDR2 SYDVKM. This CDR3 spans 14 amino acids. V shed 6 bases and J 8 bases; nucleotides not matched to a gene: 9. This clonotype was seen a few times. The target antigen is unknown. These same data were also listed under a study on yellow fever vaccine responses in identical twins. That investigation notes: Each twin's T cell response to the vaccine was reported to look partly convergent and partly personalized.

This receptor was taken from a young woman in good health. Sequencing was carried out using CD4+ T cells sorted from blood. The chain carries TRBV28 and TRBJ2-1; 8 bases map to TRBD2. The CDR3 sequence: CASSPGRGAHEQFF. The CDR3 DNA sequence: TGTGCCAGCAGCCCGGGGCGGGGGGCCCATGAGCAGTTCTTC.